This T cell receptor beta chain came from a study of T cells after yellow fever vaccination. Study-wide results and caveats: A minor fraction of clonotypes spanned both CD4 and CD8 compartments. Within FACS-sorted repertoires, abundant clonotypes contaminating from the bulk population could be present.

TCRdb reanalysed the 5' RACE reads using MiXCR and keeps one entry per CDR3 protein. The sample includes 450,000 to 600,000 distinct CDR3 sequences, less than 20% of them seen just once. This clonotype was counted between two and nine times. Its specificity is unknown. This TCR derives from a man between 18 and 29 years old who received the YFV17D yellow fever vaccine. Sequencing was performed on PBMCs, taken 5 days after the first yellow fever vaccination.

In DNA form, the CDR3 reads TGTGCCAGCAGTTCGGTGTGGACAGGGGGCCGTGACGAGCAGTACTTC. Encoded protein: CASSSVWTGGRDEQYF. This rearrangement joins TRBV27 to TRBJ2-7; 11 bases are a match to TRBD1. Germline V CDR1 and CDR2: MNHEY, SMNVEV (reference sequence). The CDR3 is 16 residues long. With V trimmed by 4 bases and J by 5 bases, 10 bases remained unmatched.